Below are 21 T cell receptor beta chains sequenced from a single sample in a study of blood T cell repertoires in COVID-19. Measured with immunoSEQ multiplex PCR; TCRdb has only the in-frame clones, and not every one. The table lists more than 85,000 clones, 65% to 90% of them singletons. The sequenced material came from peripheral blood. The receptors originated from a man aged 50 to 60 with acute or convalescent COVID-19.

This rearrangement joins TRBV11-3 to TRBJ2-5; 8 bases are a match to TRBD2. The CDR3 is 14 amino acids. Germline V lookup: CDR1 SGHNT, CDR2 YENEEA. The trim removed 1 base at V and 4 bases at J, leaving 2 bases unmatched. As DNA, the CDR3 is TGTGCCAGCAGCTTAGCGGGAGGGGTAGAGACCCAGTACTTC. Residues: CASSLAGGVETQYF. The full variable domain, completed using reference TRBV11-3 and TRBJ2-5, is EAGVVQSPRYKIIEKKQPVAFWCNPISGHNTLYWYLQNLGQGPELLIRYENEEAVDDSQLPKDRFSAERLKGVDSTLKIQPAELGDSAVYLCASSLAGGVETQYFGPGTRLLVL.

The table lists this clone with many counts. The J gene is TRBJ2-2, the V gene TRBV4-1, with D possibly being TRBD1 (5 bases). Deletions cut 4 bases from V and 6 bases from J, with 12 bases between. From germline, CDR1 is MGHRA and CDR2 YSYEKL. The CDR3 runs 14 residues. DNA for the CDR3: TGCGCCAGCAGCCTTCCTTTAGGGGCCGGGGAGCTGTTTTTT. Amino acid sequence: CASSLPLGAGELFF.

This chain connects TRBV6-1 to TRBJ2-7; 7 bases align to TRBD1. From germline, CDR1 is MNHNS and CDR2 SASEGT. Losses at the gene ends were 0 bases for V and 3 bases for J; bases not matched to a gene: 5. CDR3 length: 15 amino acids. DNA for the CDR3: TGTGCCAGCAGTGAAGCGGGGACAGTAGACTACGAGCAGTACTTC. Translation: CASSEAGTVDYEQYF.

The chain employs TRBV14 and TRBJ2-7; 7 bases agree with TRBD2. V shed 3 bases, J shed 6 bases, and the junction held 8 bases outside the gene matches. Germline V gene sequence: CDR1 SGHDN, CDR2 FVKESK. CDR3 size: 14 residues. CDR3 sequence (DNA): TGTGCCAGCAGCCACGAGCGGGGTCGTGGCGAGCAGTACTTC. Protein: CASSHERGRGEQYF.

This sequence joins TRBV3-1 (or the pseudogene TRBV3-2) and TRBJ1-3; weak D call: TRBD1 (5 bases). Germline CDR1 LGHDT, CDR2 YNNKEL (reference sequence). V shed 1 base and J shed 2 bases, with 12 bases lying between them. The CDR3 extends over 16 amino acids. CDR3 bases: TGTGCCAGCAGCCAAGGTCCAGGGAAGACTGGAAACACCATATATTTT. This codes for CASSQGPGKTGNTIYF.

In DNA, the CDR3 is TGTGCCAGTAGTGCGGACAGGAACCCCAGAAGGGCTGAAGCTTTCTTT. Its protein product is CASSADRNPRRAEAFF. The V and J genes are TRBV19 and TRBJ1-1, with 7 positions matching TRBD1. Germline trimming cut 5 bases from V and 6 bases from J; bases unmatched to any gene: 15. Germline V lookup: CDR1 LNHDA, CDR2 SQIVND (reference sequence). The CDR3 is made up of 16 amino acids.

This chain joins TRBV18 and TRBJ2-1; tentatively, D is TRBD2 (6 bases). The CDR3 is made up of 15 amino acids. Trimming took 5 bases from V and 3 from J, leaving 14 bases between them. The germline V gene has CDR1 KGHSH and CDR2 LQKENI. The CDR3 region has the DNA TGTGCCAGCTCAGGGAACCACGGGGGCTACAATGAGCAGTTCTTC. Translation: CASSGNHGGYNEQFF.

This clone was seen just once. The rearrangement links TRBV6-5 to TRBJ2-7, with TRBD1 identical over 9 bases. The V segment lost 5 bases and the J segment 4 bases; nucleotides outside the gene matches: 9. The CDR3 covers 15 residues. CDR1 is MNHEY and CDR2 is SVGAGI in the germline V gene. The CDR3: CASSPAGTGLYEQYF. The CDR3 nucleotides read TGTGCCAGCAGTCCCGCCGGGACAGGGCTTTACGAGCAGTACTTC.

The chain recombines TRBV28 with TRBJ2-7; the D is unclear. The CDR3 is 11 residues long. The V gene's germline CDR1 is MDHEN and CDR2 SYDVKM. The CDR3 protein is CVCAGSYEQYF. CDR3 sequence (DNA): TGTGTCTGCGCAGGCTCCTACGAGCAGTACTTC.

The chain combines TRBV21-1 with TRBJ2-5; the D segment call TRBD2 is taken from the table without a DNA check. TRBV21-1 has pseudogene status. There are 19 residues in the CDR3. Here the CDR3 DNA reads TGTGCCAGCAGCAAACTACTAGCGGGAGGGCCAGGTTGCCAAGAGACCCAGTACTTC. It translates to CASSKLLAGGPGCQETQYF.

The chain employs TRBV28 and TRBJ2-7; TRBD2 matches at 9 bases. With V trimmed by 5 bases and J by 4 bases, 6 bases remained unmatched. CDR3 size: 14 residues. Germline lookup yields CDR1 MDHEN and CDR2 SYDVKM. CDR3 protein: CASSPSGRRYEQYF. DNA of the CDR3: TGTGCCAGCAGTCCAAGCGGGAGGCGGTACGAGCAGTACTTC. Supplemented by reference TRBV28 and TRBJ2-7, the full variable domain reads DVKVTQSSRYLVKRTGEKVFLECVQDMDHENMFWYRQDPGLGLRLIYFSYDVKMKEKGDIPEGYSVSREKKERFSLILESASTNQTSMYLCASSPSGRRYEQYFGPGTRLTVT.

The gene calls are TRBV3-1 (or the pseudogene TRBV3-2) and TRBJ2-1; 10 nucleotides line up with TRBD1. The germline V gene has CDR1 LGHDT and CDR2 YNNKEL (reference sequence). After removal of 0 bases from V and 8 bases from J, the junction contained 7 bases not matched to a gene. The CDR3 loop spans 16 amino acids. The chain's CDR3 is CASSQDRDRGFDEQFF. CDR3 DNA: TGTGCCAGCAGCCAAGACCGGGACAGGGGATTCGATGAGCAGTTCTTC.

The chain carries TRBV6-5 and TRBJ2-7; 8 nucleotides align to TRBD1. The CDR3 sequence is 14 residues long. Germline CDR1 reads MNHEY; CDR2 reads SVGAGI. V was clipped by 5 bases and J by 1 base; unmatched bases: 4. CDR3 amino acids: CASSTDRGSYEQYF. The DNA for the CDR3 is TGTGCCAGCAGTACCGACAGGGGTTCCTACGAGCAGTACTTC.

This chain uses TRBV2 with TRBJ1-2; 8 nucleotides agree with TRBD1. The germline gives CDR1 SNHLY, CDR2 FYNNEI. The CDR3 is made up of 17 amino acids. The ends lost 5 bases at V and 2 bases at J; junction bases unmatched: 13. CDR3 loop: CASSSFIVRGQNYGYTF. The CDR3 DNA sequence: TGTGCCAGCAGTTCCTTTATCGTCAGGGGGCAGAACTATGGCTACACCTTC.

The chain uses TRBV6-2 or TRBV6-3 and TRBJ2-5; TRBD1 is a possible D gene (6 bases). The length of the CDR3 is 14 residues. The germline V gene encodes CDR1 MNHEY and CDR2 SVGEGT. V lost 6 bases and J lost 2, with 13 bases in between. The CDR3 region is CASSSGQLQETQYF. The CDR3 coding sequence is TGTGCCAGCAGCTCCGGACAGTTACAAGAGACCCAGTACTTC.

This clone was counted once. The chain carries TRBV25-1 and TRBJ2-1; 7 positions agree with TRBD1. V was clipped by 8 bases and J by 5 bases; unmatched bases: 6. CDR1 and CDR2 (germline): MGHDK, SYGVNS. The CDR3 sequence is 13 residues long. The chain's CDR3 is CASRTGVNNEQFF. The CDR3 region has the DNA TGTGCCAGCCGAACAGGGGTGAACAATGAGCAGTTCTTC. Drawing the rest from reference TRBV25-1 and TRBJ2-1, the complete variable domain is EADIYQTPRYLVIGTGKKITLECSQTMGHDKMYWYQQDPGMELHLIHYSYGVNSTEKGDLSSESTVSRIRTEHFPLTLESARPSHTSQYLCASRTGVNNEQFFGPGTRLTVL.

This clone came up a few times. The chain is built from TRBV2 and TRBJ2-1, with TRBD2 matching over 9 bases. The V gene's germline CDR1 is SNHLY and CDR2 FYNNEI. The CDR3 sequence is 16 residues long. With V trimmed by 5 bases and J by 2 bases, 7 bases remained unmatched. The CDR3 sequence: CASSHYSGGTYNEQFF. CDR3 sequence (DNA): TGTGCCAGCAGTCACTATAGCGGGGGTACCTACAATGAGCAGTTCTTC.

This chain links TRBV9 with TRBJ1-3; D remains unclear. CDR1 and CDR2 (germline): SGDLS, YYNGEE. This CDR3 comprises 14 residues. V shed 2 bases and J shed 0 bases, with 6 bases lying between them. The chain's CDR3 is CASSVYGSGNTIYF. CDR3 bases: TGTGCCAGCAGCGTCTACGGCTCTGGAAACACCATATATTTT. The entire variable domain, with the rest obtained from reference TRBV9 and TRBJ1-3, is as follows: DSGVTQTPKHLITATGQRVTLRCSPRSGDLSVYWYQQSLDQGLQFLIQYYNGEERAKGNILERFSAQQFPDLHSELNLSSLELGDSALYFCASSVYGSGNTIYFGEGSWLTVV.

V gene TRBV11-1 combines with J gene TRBJ2-5; D perhaps matches TRBD2 (6 bases). From germline, CDR1 is SGHAT and CDR2 FQDESV (reference sequence). The V and J ends lost 1 base and 5 bases respectively, with 17 bases between them. This CDR3 comprises 16 residues. In nucleotides, the CDR3 is TGTGCCAGCAGCTTAGGCTTGGCCCTCAGCGGGGAGACCCAGTACTTC. Amino acid sequence: CASSLGLALSGETQYF.

The chain has TRBV18 and TRBJ2-7; 10 bases fit TRBD2. V was pared by 3 bases and J by 7 bases, with 3 bases of the junction left unmatched. Germline V lookup: CDR1 KGHSH, CDR2 LQKENI. The CDR3 loop spans 13 amino acids. The CDR3 DNA sequence: TGTGCCAGCTCACCTGGACTAGCGGAGGAGCAGTACTTC. Translated: CASSPGLAEEQYF.

There are a few counts of this clone. The chain is built from TRBV5-4 and TRBJ2-6; 8 bases agree with TRBD2. CDR1 SGHNT and CDR2 YYREEE come from the germline V gene (reference sequence). The trim removed 9 bases at V and 1 base at J, leaving 12 bases unmatched. CDR3 length: 17 amino acids. DNA of the CDR3: TGTGCCACCCCAACCGGGACTAGTAATTCTGGGGCCAACGTCCTGACTTTC. This gives the protein CATPTGTSNSGANVLTF.